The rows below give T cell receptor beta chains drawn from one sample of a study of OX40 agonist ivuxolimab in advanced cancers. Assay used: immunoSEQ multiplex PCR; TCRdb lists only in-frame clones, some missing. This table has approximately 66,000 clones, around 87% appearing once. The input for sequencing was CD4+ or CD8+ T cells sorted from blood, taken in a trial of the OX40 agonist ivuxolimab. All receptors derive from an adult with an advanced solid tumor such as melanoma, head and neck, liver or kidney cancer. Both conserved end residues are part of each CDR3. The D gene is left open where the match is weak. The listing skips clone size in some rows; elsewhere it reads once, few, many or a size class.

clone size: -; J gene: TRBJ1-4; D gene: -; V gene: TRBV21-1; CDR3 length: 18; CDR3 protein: CASSRFRGAGLINEKLFF; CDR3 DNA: TGTGCCAGCAGCAGATTTCGGGGGGCCGGCCTCATTAATGAAAAACTGTTTTTT
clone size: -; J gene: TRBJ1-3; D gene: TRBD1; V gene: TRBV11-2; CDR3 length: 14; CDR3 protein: CASSLDRGRNTIYF; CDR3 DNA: TGTGCCAGCAGCCTGGACAGGGGGCGAAACACCATATATTTT
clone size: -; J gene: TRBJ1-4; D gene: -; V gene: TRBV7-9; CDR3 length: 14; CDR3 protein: CASSRDGGPEKLFF; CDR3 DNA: TGTGCCAGCAGCCGGGACGGAGGCCCTGAAAAACTGTTTTTT
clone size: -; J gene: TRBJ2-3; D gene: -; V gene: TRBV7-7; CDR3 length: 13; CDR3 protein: CASSWGSGDTQYF; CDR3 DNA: TGTGCCAGCAGCTGGGGCTCGGGCGATACGCAGTATTTT
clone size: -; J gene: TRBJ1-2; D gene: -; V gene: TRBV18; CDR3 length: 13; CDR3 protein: CASSRAQGYGYTF; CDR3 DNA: TGTGCCAGCTCACGAGCACAGGGTTATGGCTACACCTTC
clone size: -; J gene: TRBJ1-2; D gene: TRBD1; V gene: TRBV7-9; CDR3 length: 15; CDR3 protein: CASSSRDRGNYGYTF; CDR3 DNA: TGTGCCAGCAGCTCCCGGGACAGGGGGAACTATGGCTACACCTTC
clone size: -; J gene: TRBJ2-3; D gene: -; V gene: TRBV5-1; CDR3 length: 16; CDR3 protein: CASSGVGWNTSDTQYF; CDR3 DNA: TGCGCCAGCAGCGGGGTGGGCTGGAATACTTCAGATACGCAGTATTTT
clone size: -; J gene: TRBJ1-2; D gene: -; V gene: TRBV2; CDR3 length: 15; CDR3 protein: CASSERPAGRHGYTF; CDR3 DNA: TGTGCCAGCAGTGAAAGGCCGGCAGGGCGTCATGGCTACACCTTC
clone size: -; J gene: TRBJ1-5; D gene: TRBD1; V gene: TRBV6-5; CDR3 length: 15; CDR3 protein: CASSQDRARNQPQHF; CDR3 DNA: TGTGCCAGCAGCCAGGACAGGGCCCGCAATCAGCCCCAGCATTTT
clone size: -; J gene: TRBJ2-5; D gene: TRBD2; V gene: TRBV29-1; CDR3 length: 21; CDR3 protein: CSVAISGYWTSGGPPQETQYF; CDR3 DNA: TGCAGCGTTGCGATAAGCGGGTACTGGACTAGCGGGGGGCCCCCACAAGAGACCCAGTACTTC
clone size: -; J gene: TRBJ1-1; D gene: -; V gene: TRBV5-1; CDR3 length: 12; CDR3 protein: CASSSGDTEAFF; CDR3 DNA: TGCGCCAGCAGCTCCGGGGACACTGAAGCTTTCTTT
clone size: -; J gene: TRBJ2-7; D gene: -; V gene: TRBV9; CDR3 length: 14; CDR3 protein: CASSDPRHSGEQYF; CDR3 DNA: TGTGCCAGCAGCGACCCCCGACATTCTGGGGAGCAGTACTTC
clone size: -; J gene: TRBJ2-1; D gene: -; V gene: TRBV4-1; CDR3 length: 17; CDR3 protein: CASSQGIGVSSYNEQFF; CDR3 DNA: TGCGCCAGCAGCCAAGGAATCGGGGTTAGCTCCTACAATGAGCAGTTCTTC
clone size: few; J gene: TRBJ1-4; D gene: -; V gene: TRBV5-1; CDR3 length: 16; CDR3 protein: CASSPNWGRANEKLFF; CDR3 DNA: TGCGCCAGCAGCCCAAATTGGGGGAGGGCTAATGAAAAACTGTTTTTT
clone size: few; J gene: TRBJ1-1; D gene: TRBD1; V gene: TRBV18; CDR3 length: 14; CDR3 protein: CASSPRGQNTEAFF; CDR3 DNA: TGTGCCAGCTCACCAAGGGGGCAGAACACTGAAGCTTTCTTT
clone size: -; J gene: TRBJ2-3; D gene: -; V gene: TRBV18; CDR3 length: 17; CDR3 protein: CASSPGISRLGTDTQYF; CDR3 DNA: TGTGCCAGCTCACCAGGTATTTCCAGGCTAGGCACAGATACGCAGTATTTT
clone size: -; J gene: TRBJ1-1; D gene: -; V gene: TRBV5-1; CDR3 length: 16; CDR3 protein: CASSLEPRVGGTEAFF; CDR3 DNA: TGCGCCAGCAGCTTGGAGCCCAGGGTAGGGGGTACTGAAGCTTTCTTT
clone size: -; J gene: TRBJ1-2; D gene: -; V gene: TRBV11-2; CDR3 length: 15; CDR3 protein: CASSLDRTGYYGYTF; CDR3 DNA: TGTGCCAGCAGCTTAGATCGAACAGGGTACTATGGCTACACCTTC
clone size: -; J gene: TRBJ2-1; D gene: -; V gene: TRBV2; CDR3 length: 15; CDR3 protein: CASNVQGSSYNEQFF; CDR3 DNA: TGTGCCAGCAACGTACAGGGAAGCTCCTACAATGAGCAGTTCTTC
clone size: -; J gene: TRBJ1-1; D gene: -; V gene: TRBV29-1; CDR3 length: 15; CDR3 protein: CSVTPYRAQNTEAFF; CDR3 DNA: TGCAGCGTCACCCCCTACCGGGCCCAGAACACTGAAGCTTTCTTT
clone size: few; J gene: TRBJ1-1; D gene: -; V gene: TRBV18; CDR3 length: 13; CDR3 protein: CASSPPTRTEAFF; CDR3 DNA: TGTGCCAGCTCACCACCAACAAGGACTGAAGCTTTCTTT
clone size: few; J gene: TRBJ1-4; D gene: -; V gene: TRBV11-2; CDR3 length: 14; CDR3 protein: CASSLFSGSEKLFF; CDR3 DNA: TGTGCCAGCAGCTTATTTTCAGGCAGTGAAAAACTGTTTTTT
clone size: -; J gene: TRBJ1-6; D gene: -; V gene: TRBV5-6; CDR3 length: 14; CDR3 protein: CASSFGRSNSPLHF; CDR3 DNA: TGTGCCAGCAGCTTCGGACGCTCTAATTCACCCCTCCACTTT
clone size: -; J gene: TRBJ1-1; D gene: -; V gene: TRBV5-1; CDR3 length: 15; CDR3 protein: CASSLGPGPNTEAFF; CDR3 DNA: TGCGCCAGCAGCTTGGGGCCTGGTCCGAACACTGAAGCTTTCTTT
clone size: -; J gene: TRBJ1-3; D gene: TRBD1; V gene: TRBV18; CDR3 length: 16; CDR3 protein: CASSPRTGESGNTIYF; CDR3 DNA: TGTGCCAGCTCACCTCGGACAGGGGAGTCTGGAAACACCATATATTTT
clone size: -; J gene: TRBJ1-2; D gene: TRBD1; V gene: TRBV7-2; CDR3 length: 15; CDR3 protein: CASSPPGDRGFGYTF; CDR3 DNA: TGTGCCAGCAGCCCCCCCGGGGACAGGGGGTTTGGCTACACCTTC
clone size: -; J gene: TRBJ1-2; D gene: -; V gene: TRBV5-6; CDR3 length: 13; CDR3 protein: CASSLWADYGYTF; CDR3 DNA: TGTGCCAGCAGCTTGTGGGCCGATTATGGCTACACCTTC
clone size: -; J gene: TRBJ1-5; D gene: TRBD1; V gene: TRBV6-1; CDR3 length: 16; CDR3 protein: CASSERTGGSNQPQHF; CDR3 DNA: TGTGCCAGCAGTGAAAGAACAGGGGGTAGCAATCAGCCCCAGCATTTT
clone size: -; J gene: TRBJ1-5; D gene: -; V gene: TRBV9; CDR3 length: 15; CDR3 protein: CASSVEDSSNQPQHF; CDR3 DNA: TGTGCCAGCAGCGTAGAGGACAGTAGCAATCAGCCCCAGCATTTT
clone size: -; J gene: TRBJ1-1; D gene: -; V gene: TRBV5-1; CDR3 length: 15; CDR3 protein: CASSPLAQKNTEAFF; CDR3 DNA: TGCGCCAGCAGCCCCCTAGCCCAAAAGAACACTGAAGCTTTCTTT
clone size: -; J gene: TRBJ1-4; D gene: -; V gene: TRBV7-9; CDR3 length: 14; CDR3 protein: CASSLYEGGEKLFF; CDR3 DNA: TGTGCCAGCAGCTTATACGAGGGAGGTGAAAAACTGTTTTTT
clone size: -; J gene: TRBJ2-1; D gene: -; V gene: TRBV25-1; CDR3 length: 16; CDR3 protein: CASSRELGRLGNEQFF; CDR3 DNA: TGTGCCAGCAGTCGGGAATTGGGGCGGTTGGGCAATGAGCAGTTCTTC
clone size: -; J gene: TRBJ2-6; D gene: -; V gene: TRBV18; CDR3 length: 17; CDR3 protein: CASSPPGHLSGANVLTF; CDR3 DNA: TGTGCCAGCTCACCACCGGGGCACCTCTCTGGGGCCAACGTCCTGACTTTC
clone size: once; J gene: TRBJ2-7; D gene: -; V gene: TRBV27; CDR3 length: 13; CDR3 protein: CASSLQGSYEQYF; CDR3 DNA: TGTGCCAGCAGTTTACAGGGTTCATACGAGCAGTACTTC
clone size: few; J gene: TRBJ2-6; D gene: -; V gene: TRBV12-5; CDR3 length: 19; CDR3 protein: CASGTTARTRLAGANVLTF; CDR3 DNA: TGTGCTAGTGGAACCACCGCTAGGACACGTCTCGCTGGGGCCAACGTCCTGACTTTC